These 24 T cell receptor beta chains share one sample of origin, sequenced in a study of blood T cell repertoires in COVID-19. Measured with immunoSEQ multiplex PCR; TCRdb has only the in-frame clones, and not every one. The profile covers hundreds of thousands of clones, with about 85% appearing a single time and 3% to 4.5% taken by the ten largest. Sample: peripheral blood. Receptor source: a woman between 18 and 29 years old with acute or convalescent COVID-19.

This clone was picked up a small number of times. As DNA, the CDR3 is TGTGCCAGCCCCGGGCCCCGGGACAGGGGTAATTCACCCCTCCACTTT. The encoded protein is CASPGPRDRGNSPLHF. This sequence joins TRBV6-4 and TRBJ1-6, with 10 bases identical to TRBD1. The CDR3 loop spans 16 amino acids. V shed 8 bases and J 6 bases; nucleotides not matched to a gene: 10. Germline CDR1 is MRHNA and CDR2 is SNTAGT.

This clone was found once. V is TRBV5-1 and J is TRBJ1-6, with TRBD1 identical over 8 bases. Germline values: CDR1 SGHRS, CDR2 YFSETQ. V was clipped by 4 bases and J by 9 bases; unmatched bases: 6. The CDR3 contains 14 residues. The CDR3 is CASSQHGTGSPLHF. The DNA for the CDR3 is TGCGCCAGCAGCCAACACGGGACAGGTTCACCCCTCCACTTT. Full variable domain (remainder filled in from reference TRBV5-1 and TRBJ1-6): KAGVTQTPRYLIKTRGQQVTLSCSPISGHRSVSWYQQTPGQGLQFLFEYFSETQRNKGNFPGRFSGRQFSNSRSEMNVSTLELGDSALYLCASSQHGTGSPLHFGNGTRLTVT.

This sequence joins TRBV11-3 and TRBJ2-7; D possibly corresponds to TRBD2 (7 bases). Germline V lookup: CDR1 SGHNT, CDR2 YENEEA. The V gene lost 1 base and the J gene lost 0 bases, with 16 bases spanning the gap. This CDR3 has 17 amino acids. CDR3 amino acids: CASSLGRGGRSSYEQYF. Written as DNA, the CDR3 is TGTGCCAGCAGCTTAGGTAGGGGGGGCCGGAGCTCCTACGAGCAGTACTTC.

This chain uses TRBV9 with TRBJ2-4; D might be TRBD1 (6 bases). The V end was cut by 3 bases, the J end by 6 bases, with 16 bases between. This CDR3 comprises 15 residues. Germline CDR1 and CDR2: SGDLS and YYNGEE. CDR3 protein: CASSGEAQGRNIQYF. CDR3 nucleotides: TGTGCCAGCAGCGGAGAGGCCCAGGGGAGAAACATTCAGTACTTC.

This clone was recorded once. V gene TRBV2 combines with J gene TRBJ1-4; perhaps TRBD1 as D (5 bases). This CDR3 is 16 amino acids long. The germline V and J ends were trimmed by 1 base and 10 bases, with 19 bases remaining between them. Germline assignment: CDR1 SNHLY and CDR2 FYNNEI. CDR3 in DNA: TGTGCCAGCAGTGAAGTGACAGTAACTACCCTTGGAAAACTGTTTTTT. Protein product: CASSEVTVTTLGKLFF.

The chain carries TRBV29-1 and TRBJ2-6; 8 positions agree with TRBD1. V lost 4 bases to trimming and J lost 0 bases; unmatched junction nucleotides: 11. CDR1 is SQVTM, CDR2 ANQGSEA, per germline. There are 18 residues in the CDR3. The CDR3 sequence is CSVGGQGPSSSGANVLTF. The CDR3, as DNA: TGCAGCGTTGGCGGACAGGGACCATCCAGCTCTGGGGCCAACGTCCTGACTTTC.

The chain uses TRBV9 and TRBJ1-1, with TRBD1 as a possible D gene (5 bases). Germline CDR1 and CDR2: SGDLS and YYNGEE. The CDR3 loop spans 15 amino acids. V was clipped by 0 bases and J by 5 bases, with 14 bases between them. The CDR3 loop reads CASSVEGKGITEAFF. CDR3 in DNA: TGTGCCAGCAGCGTAGAAGGAAAGGGGATAACTGAAGCTTTCTTT.

The rearrangement links TRBV19 to TRBJ2-3, with 7 bases lining up with TRBD1. The CDR3 is 14 residues long. The germline CDR1 and CDR2 sequences are LNHDA and SQIVND (reference sequence). The V gene end was trimmed by 9 bases and the J gene end by 3 bases; junction bases not matched to a gene: 9. CDR3 loop: CASQQGRRTDTQYF. The CDR3 region has the DNA TGTGCCAGCCAACAGGGGCGCCGGACAGATACGCAGTATTTT.

This chain links TRBV27 with TRBJ1-6; weak D call: TRBD1 (6 bases). The germline gives CDR1 MNHEY, CDR2 SMNVEV (reference sequence). The CDR3 is 19 amino acids. V was clipped by 0 bases and J by 3 bases, with 18 bases between them. This CDR3 is CASSLSRHPRGYYNSPLHF. As DNA, the CDR3 is TGTGCCAGCAGTTTATCCCGACATCCCAGGGGATACTATAATTCACCCCTCCACTTT.

This chain uses TRBV7-2 with TRBJ2-7, with a possible D match to TRBD2 (6 bases). Trimming left V 5 bases short and J 4 bases short, with 18 bases between. The germline V gene has CDR1 SGHTA and CDR2 FQGNSA. The length of the CDR3 is 15 residues. The CDR3 DNA is TGTGCCAGCAGCCTAGATCCCGGGGGTCGTTACGAGCAGTACTTC. Encoded protein: CASSLDPGGRYEQYF.

This clone appeared a single time. The rearrangement uses TRBV2 and TRBJ1-2; no clear D gene. V was trimmed by 0 bases and J by 8 bases, leaving 7 bases between them. The length of the CDR3 is 12 residues. Germline assignment: CDR1 SNHLY and CDR2 FYNNEI. The CDR3 reads CASSEARRGYTF. Written as DNA, the CDR3 is TGTGCCAGCAGTGAAGCCCGGAGAGGCTACACCTTC.

This chain links TRBV5-6 with TRBJ2-7, with 9 bases fitting TRBD2. CDR1 and CDR2 (germline): SGHDT, YYEEEE. The CDR3 length is 14 residues. With V trimmed by 4 bases and J by 4 bases, 6 bases remained unmatched. As DNA, the CDR3 is TGTGCCAGCAGCGCGGGACTAGCTAGATACGAGCAGTACTTC. Translation: CASSAGLARYEQYF.

V usage is TRBV14 and J usage is TRBJ1-2; 7 bases are a match to TRBD1. CDR3 length: 15 amino acids. V dropped 5 bases and J dropped 4; count of bases not matched to a gene: 10. Germline CDR1 is SGHDN and CDR2 is FVKESK. CDR3 sequence (DNA): TGTGCCAGCAGCTACGACCCTGCAGGGGGCTATGGCTACACCTTC. Encoded protein: CASSYDPAGGYGYTF. Full variable domain (rest looked up from reference TRBV14 and TRBJ1-2): EAGVTQFPSHSVIEKGQTVTLRCDPISGHDNLYWYRRVMGKEIKFLLHFVKESKQDESGMPNNRFLAERTGGTYSTLKVQPAELEDSGVYFCASSYDPAGGYGYTFGSGTRLTVV.

The rearrangement joins TRBV7-9 to TRBJ2-7; TRBD1 might be the D (5 bases). V was clipped by 5 bases and J by 5 bases, with 10 bases between them. The CDR3 spans 12 residues. Germline-derived CDR1 and CDR2 are SEHNR and FQNEAQ (reference sequence). For the CDR3, the DNA is TGTGCCAGCAGCCCACAAGGGGACGAGCAGTACTTC. The encoded protein is CASSPQGDEQYF.

The chain couples TRBV4-1 to TRBJ1-2; the match to TRBD1 covers 7 bases. CDR1 and CDR2 (germline): MGHRA, YSYEKL. The CDR3 totals 14 residues. J was trimmed by 7 bases and V by 1 base; bases with no gene match: 6. The CDR3 protein is CASSQVEGARGYTF. The CDR3, as DNA: TGCGCCAGCAGCCAAGTCGAGGGGGCGCGTGGCTACACCTTC.

The chain carries TRBV6-5 and TRBJ1-1; 7 positions match TRBD1. V lost 7 bases to trimming and J lost 5 bases; unmatched junction nucleotides: 10. The CDR3 extends over 14 amino acids. Germline V gene lookup returns CDR1 MNHEY and CDR2 SVGAGI. The CDR3 bases are TGTGCCAGCAACCAACAGGGGTCGGGAACTGAAGCTTTCTTT. It translates to CASNQQGSGTEAFF.

This clone showed up just once. This chain connects TRBV5-6 to TRBJ1-2; TRBD1 is a possible D gene (6 bases). This CDR3 comprises 17 residues. Trimming removed 4 bases from V and 0 bases from J, with 19 bases in between. CDR1 and CDR2 from the germline V gene are SGHDT and YYEEEE. The CDR3 loop is CASSVYRDSDPNYGYTF. Written as DNA, the CDR3 is TGTGCCAGCAGCGTTTACAGGGATTCCGACCCTAACTATGGCTACACCTTC.

In this sample, this clone turned up once. The chain carries TRBV6-5 and TRBJ1-1, with 7 nucleotides matching TRBD1. The germline gives CDR1 MNHEY, CDR2 SVGAGI. The CDR3 has 15 amino acids. Trimming removed 2 bases from V and 3 bases from J; junction bases left unmatched: 6. The CDR3 sequence is CASSYLGQVDTEAFF. Written as DNA, the CDR3 is TGTGCCAGCAGTTACCTCGGACAGGTAGACACTGAAGCTTTCTTT.

CDR3 protein: CSVSNTGSGAYTF. The CDR3 DNA sequence: TGCAGCGTTTCGAACACAGGGAGTGGTGCCTACACCTTC. The chain employs TRBV29-1 and TRBJ1-2; TRBD1 might be the D (6 bases). Germline values: CDR1 SQVTM, CDR2 ANQGSEA. The CDR3 has 13 residues. Deletions cut 5 bases from V and 10 bases from J, with 20 bases between.

The chain carries TRBV9 and TRBJ1-4, with D maybe TRBD1 (6 bases). V was clipped by 2 bases and J by 2 bases, with 7 bases between them. Germline CDR1 is SGDLS and CDR2 is YYNGEE. This CDR3 contains 14 residues. As DNA, the CDR3 is TGTGCCAGCAGCGTTACAGGGACTAATGAAAAACTGTTTTTT. It specifies CASSVTGTNEKLFF. Full variable domain (remainder filled in from reference TRBV9 and TRBJ1-4): DSGVTQTPKHLITATGQRVTLRCSPRSGDLSVYWYQQSLDQGLQFLIQYYNGEERAKGNILERFSAQQFPDLHSELNLSSLELGDSALYFCASSVTGTNEKLFFGSGTQLSVL.

CDR3 protein: CATREGTFQPQHF. Here the CDR3 DNA reads TGTGCCACCAGAGAGGGGACTTTTCAGCCCCAGCATTTT. This rearrangement joins TRBV2 to TRBJ1-5; D is perhaps TRBD1 (5 bases). V gave up 10 bases and J gave up 6 bases, with 16 bases separating them. CDR1 and CDR2 from the germline V gene are SNHLY and FYNNEI. The CDR3 runs to 13 residues.

The V and J genes are TRBV28 and TRBJ2-2; a possible D gene is TRBD2 (6 bases). The CDR3 has 15 residues. V was shortened by 2 bases and J by 5 bases, with 12 bases between the two germline ends. Germline V CDR1 and CDR2: MDHEN, SYDVKM. The CDR3 nucleotides read TGTGCCAGCAGTTTAGGGGGGAGTTTTACCGGGGAGCTGTTTTTT. Its protein is CASSLGGSFTGELFF.

The chain carries TRBV28 and TRBJ1-2; D unresolved. CDR3 length: 13 amino acids. The germline V and J ends were trimmed by 2 bases and 5 bases, with 9 bases remaining between them. The germline gives CDR1 MDHEN, CDR2 SYDVKM. In DNA form, the CDR3 reads TGTGCCAGCAGTTTAGAAGCGCAGTATGGCTACACCTTC. This codes for CASSLEAQYGYTF.

This rearrangement joins TRBV11-2 to TRBJ1-4; TRBD1 is a possible D gene (5 bases). Germline assignment: CDR1 SGHAT and CDR2 FQNNGV. V gave up 1 base and J gave up 6 bases, with 12 bases separating them. The CDR3 is 15 residues long. This CDR3 reads CASSLGGLGHEKLFF. The CDR3 DNA sequence: TGTGCCAGCAGCTTAGGGGGTTTGGGGCATGAAAAACTGTTTTTT.